The present T cell receptor (beta chain) was sequenced within a study of blood T cell repertoires in COVID-19. The V gene end was trimmed by 5 bases and the J gene end by 6 bases; junction bases not matched to a gene: 3. The CDR3 contains 13 residues. Assay used: immunoSEQ multiplex PCR; TCRdb lists only in-frame clones, some missing. Of 150,000 to 180,000 clones listed, around 80% are singletons. V is TRBV12-3 or TRBV12-4 and J is TRBJ2-7; 11 bases are shared with TRBD1. The receptor was isolated from a man aged 45-65 years who had recovered from COVID-19. The sample consisted of PBMCs or T cells enriched from blood (not recorded which). CDR3: CASSLGQGAEQYF. The DNA of the CDR3 is TGTGCCAGCAGTCTCGGACAGGGGGCCGAGCAGTACTTC.